This T cell receptor beta chain was obtained from a study of identical twins (dated by TCRdb to the mid-2010s). Notes on the research overall: To test whether fetal clonotypes persist, the study used deep sequencing on TCR alpha and beta repertoires from monozygotic twins, unrelated adults of various ages, and cord blood. To rule out contamination, replicate twin experiments were performed at different times with different library preparation protocols.

Trimming at the junction amounts to 6 bases on V and 12 bases on J, and the germline ends lie 18 bases apart. Counted from cysteine to phenylalanine, this CDR3 has 14 amino acids. This entry keeps only the CDR3 DNA: 42 bases, framed from base 1. Looking up the germline V gene yields CDR1 MNHNS and CDR2 SASEGT. General findings and caveats noted by the study authors: Abundant cord blood beta clonotypes had fewer insertions, young adult naive repertoires showed a similar but weaker trend, and memory repertoires showed no such trend. Invariant T cells such as MAIT and iNKT could partly confound zero-insertion analyses, though diverse VJ usage argued against this for most clonotypes. In beta out-of-frame sequences, excess twin sharing was weaker, because having fewer shared sequences lowered the signal-to-noise ratio. Because the same donors could not be followed over many years, the conclusions relied on cross-sectional statistical analysis. Compared with coincidental sharing between unrelated individuals, an excess of low generation-probability sequences was observed among out-of-frame TCR alpha sequences shared between twins. Out-of-frame TCR alpha sharing in monozygotic twins was systematically underestimated by recombination models, whereas sharing between unrelated individuals was in agreement with the recombination models.

Every donor was a healthy Caucasian. Three pairs of female monozygotic twins, all aged roughly 18 to 29 years, were included in the twin cohort. RNA for TCR libraries was isolated from peripheral blood mononuclear cells. The library came from 5' RACE. Sequencing was performed on an Illumina HiSeq 2000. A universal primer binding site was added through template switching, and the final cDNA carried a unique molecular identifier so that TCR cDNA molecules could be counted accurately. Specific primers in the conserved constant-segment region were used to synthesize first-strand cDNA for the TCR alpha and beta chains. To control for contamination, every cDNA library carried two barcodes: a SMART-Mk sample barcode plus Illumina barcodes. TruSeq adapter sequences and Illumina sample barcodes were added in two successive PCR steps. TCR alpha and beta cDNA libraries were sequenced on the Illumina HiSeq platform with custom primers. The authors' analysis ran thus. MiGEC processed the raw reads to extract unique molecular identifiers, while MiXCR was used to determine the CDR3 positions. For each individual, recombination models were inferred using an EM algorithm with the repgenHMM and IGoR tools. The tcR package in R was used for shared clonotype analysis, with sharing normalized by the product of cloneset sizes. To study raw recombination free of thymic and clonal selection effects, out-of-frame nonproductive sequences were analyzed. Starting from the raw public reads, TCRdb applied fastp trimming at Q25, assembled clones with MiXCR and retained in-frame beta chains. Rows merge per CDR3 protein into single entries with the most common DNA and genes. TCRdb's processing, not the authors', yielded these V and J calls. Within this sample are about 660,000 distinct CDR3 sequences, with under 9% of them counted one time only. Clones ranked in the top ten supply 0.75% to 1% of the sample.

This clonotype has at least ten counts. Its recognized antigen is unknown. Qualities for individual bases were not recorded, and no much larger clone is one base off. The same data also went into a second study, on yellow fever vaccine responses in identical twins. As that second study puts it: According to the authors, the vaccine-induced T cell response in identical twins seemed to be partly convergent and partly specific to each individual. In the study, vaccine-responding T cell clones were precisely tracked in identical twins.

The sample consisted of PBMCs. This TCR was sampled from a woman younger than 35 in good health. This sequence uses TRBV6-1 and TRBJ2-6, and perhaps TRBD2 as D gene, on 6 matching bases. The nucleotide sequence is given as TGTGCCAGCAGACTGGGGGGACCCCCCAGCGTCCTGACTTTC. Translated, it reads CASRLGGPPSVLTF.